This TCR beta chain was captured in a study of blood T cells in healthy people across ages. Combining a sample-barcoded 5' primer with a J-beta primer mix, a second PCR ran for about 7 to 11 cycles. Each of the samples gave a minimum of 2.5 million paired-end reads that contained CDR3. TCRdb re-analysed the 5' RACE reads in MiXCR, keeping a single row per CDR3 protein. Of 800,000 to 950,000 distinct CDR3 sequences listed, 40% to 60% are singletons. Findings and limits, study-wide: Naive T cell percentage showed a strong correlation with TCR beta diversity. There were more naive CD4+ cells and higher diversity in long-lived donors than in aged donors.

Trimming left V 0 bases short and J 3 bases short, with 12 bases between. In germline, CDR1 is SGHTA, CDR2 FQGNSA. The CDR3 extends over 15 amino acids. Every sample had a minimum of 6 million PBMCs isolated. This clonotype was observed at least ten times. The antigen is unknown. The gene calls are TRBV7-2 and TRBJ2-7; no firm D call. Sequencing was done on a sample of blood. This receptor was taken from a man aged 30 to 39 in good health. DNA for the CDR3: TGTGCCAGCAGCTTAGCGACGGCGATGATCTACGAGCAGTACTTC. This codes for CASSLATAMIYEQYF.